The 28 T cell receptor beta chains reported below all come from one sample, sequenced in a study of CXCR3-negative and CXCR3-positive naive CD8 T cells. Whole-study results and caveats: Naive cells with CXCR3 showed TRB CDR3s that were more hydrophobic than those in CXCR3-negative naive cells.

Their cognate antigens are unknown. The authors made the TRB cDNA libraries by 5' RACE using UMI labels. Using the 5' RACE reads, TCRdb records one entry per CDR3 protein without DNA. The sample data list about 98,000 distinct CDR3 sequences. The sample was naive CXCR3+ CD8+ T cells from blood. Regarding subset: CD45RO-CCR7+CD27+CD95- naive CD8+ T cells expressing CXCR3 (TNR3+). The receptors derive from a human donor in good health. Some clones in this sample may be carry-over from other donors' samples.

This chain connects TRBV7-9 to TRBJ2-3; TCRdb's D call, TRBD1, is unchecked because there is no DNA. The CDR3 extends over 18 amino acids. Germline CDR1 SEHNR, CDR2 FQNEAQ (reference sequence). The CDR3 sequence is CASSLALDRGPSTDTQYF.

This chain links TRBV27 with TRBJ2-5; TCRdb reports TRBD1, a call that lacks DNA to check it against. CDR3 length: 15 residues. The germline V gene has CDR1 MNHEY and CDR2 SMNVEV (reference sequence). The CDR3 reads CASSLSRGGAETQYF.

The chain carries TRBV9 and TRBJ2-7. The CDR3 loop spans 14 amino acids. Germline V gene lookup returns CDR1 SGDLS and CDR2 YYNGEE. CDR3 amino acids: CASSPRLASHEQYF.

V and J are TRBV6-5 and TRBJ2-3; the D gene TCRdb calls, TRBD1, cannot be checked with no DNA. Germline V CDR1 and CDR2: MNHEY, SVGAGI. There are 14 residues in the CDR3. The CDR3 reads CASSYSQGTDTQYF.

The rearrangement joins TRBV21-1 to TRBJ2-1. TRBV21-1 is classified as a pseudogene. The CDR3 spans 16 residues. The CDR3 sequence: CASSKETDGTYNEQFF.

This chain uses TRBV6-5 with TRBJ2-1; the TCRdb D gene call, TRBD2, has no DNA to confirm it. CDR3 size: 14 residues. Germline-derived CDR1 and CDR2 are MNHEY and SVGAGI. CDR3 amino acids: CASNGGSPNNEQFF.

The chain has TRBV28 and TRBJ1-4; TCRdb outputs TRBD1, but without DNA this stays unchecked. This CDR3 region has 14 residues. Germline V gene sequence: CDR1 MDHEN, CDR2 SYDVKM. The CDR3 spells CASSLRGRNEKLFF.

V gene TRBV21-1 combines with J gene TRBJ2-2; the TCRdb call, TRBD2, lacks DNA for checking. TRBV21-1 is assigned pseudogene status. The CDR3 is 16 residues long. The CDR3 loop reads CASSKVVLASTGELFF.

The chain uses TRBV7-9 and TRBJ2-7; TCRdb returns TRBD1, unconfirmable since there is no DNA. Germline-derived CDR1 and CDR2 are SEHNR and FQNEAQ (reference sequence). CDR3 length: 16 amino acids. CDR3: CASSPVQGRKVLGQYF.

The genes are TRBV1 and TRBJ2-1; there is no DNA to check the TCRdb D call of TRBD2. TRBV1 is designated a pseudogene. The length of the CDR3 is 17 residues. This chain's CDR3 is CTSSQDGTRPSYNEQFF.

The chain is built from TRBV7-9 and TRBJ1-1; TCRdb outputs TRBD1, but without DNA this stays unchecked. The CDR3 loop spans 14 amino acids. The V gene's germline CDR1 is SEHNR and CDR2 FQNEAQ (reference sequence). The CDR3 protein is CASRGGGLSTEAFF.

The chain couples TRBV3-1 to TRBJ2-1; there is no DNA to check the TCRdb D call of TRBD2. CDR1 is LGHDT, CDR2 YNNKEL, per germline (reference sequence). The CDR3 sequence is 12 residues long. The CDR3 sequence: CASSRGLDEQFF.

The gene calls are TRBV5-1 and TRBJ2-7; without DNA, the TCRdb call of TRBD1 cannot be checked. Germline V lookup: CDR1 SGHRS, CDR2 YFSETQ. The CDR3 runs to 15 residues. The CDR3 loop is CASRLQTGGPYEQYF.

The chain carries TRBV29-1 and TRBJ1-1. This CDR3 region has 14 residues. Germline V CDR1 and CDR2: SQVTM, ANQGSEA. CDR3 region: CSVAGATMNTEAFF.

This chain connects TRBV12-3 or TRBV12-4 to TRBJ2-1; TCRdb's D call of TRBD2 is untestable without DNA. This CDR3 is built from 13 residues. CDR3: CASSARLVPEQFF.

The chain is built from TRBV19 and TRBJ2-1. Germline V gene data show CDR1 as LNHDA and CDR2 as SQIVND (reference sequence). The length of the CDR3 is 11 residues. CDR3 amino acids: CASSIRDEQFF.

The V gene is TRBV14, the J gene TRBJ1-2; there is no DNA to check the TCRdb D call of TRBD1. This CDR3 contains 14 residues. From germline, CDR1 is SGHDN and CDR2 FVKESK. CDR3 region: CASSQGFAGGGYTF.

This chain joins TRBV20-1 and TRBJ2-1. The CDR3 totals 16 residues. CDR1 is DFQATT and CDR2 is SNEGSKA in the germline V gene (reference sequence). The CDR3 loop reads CSARVGELLSYNEQFF.

J is TRBJ2-1 and V is TRBV12-3 or TRBV12-4; with no DNA, the TCRdb D assignment of TRBD2 cannot be verified. This CDR3 spans 17 amino acids. This CDR3 is CASSFKSVAGGYNEQFF.

V and J are TRBV19 and TRBJ2-7; the D call from TCRdb, TRBD1, cannot be confirmed without DNA. This CDR3 has 15 amino acids. The germline V gene has CDR1 LNHDA and CDR2 SQIVND (reference sequence). This CDR3 reads CASSPGQGSSYEQYF.

The chain employs TRBV30 and TRBJ2-5. Germline V gene lookup returns CDR1 GTSNPN and CDR2 SVGIG (reference sequence). The CDR3 covers 14 residues. CDR3: CAWRKVWPQETQYF.

This chain links TRBV20-1 with TRBJ2-2; TCRdb returns TRBD2, unconfirmable since there is no DNA. The V gene's germline CDR1 is DFQATT and CDR2 SNEGSKA (reference sequence). This CDR3 is 15 amino acids long. CDR3 sequence reads: CNARDRGANTGELFF.

This sequence joins TRBV7-9 and TRBJ1-1. This CDR3 contains 12 residues. Germline-derived CDR1 and CDR2 are SEHNR and FQNEAQ (reference sequence). The CDR3 is CASRRYEGEAFF.

This chain uses TRBV6-2 or TRBV6-3 with TRBJ2-1. The CDR3 covers 13 residues. The V gene's germline CDR1 is MNHEY and CDR2 SVGEGT. The CDR3 sequence: CASSYSRVEEQFF.

This rearrangement joins TRBV7-6 to TRBJ2-3; TCRdb outputs TRBD2, but without DNA this stays unchecked. Germline CDR1 SGHVS, CDR2 FNYEAQ. CDR3 length: 15 amino acids. CDR3 protein: CASSLGARGGDTQYF.

The chain is built from TRBV29-1 and TRBJ1-1. The V gene's germline CDR1 is SQVTM and CDR2 ANQGSEA. The CDR3 contains 13 residues. This chain's CDR3 is CSVEDRLGEGAFF. Filled out from reference TRBV29-1 and TRBJ1-1, the complete variable domain reads SAVISQKPSRDICQRGTSLTIQCQVDSQVTMMFWYRQQPGQSLTLIATANQGSEATYESGFVIDKFPISRPNLTFSTLTVSNMSPEDSSIYLCSVEDRLGEGAFFGQGTRLTVV.

The chain carries TRBV5-5 and TRBJ2-7; there is no DNA to check the TCRdb D call of TRBD1. In germline, CDR1 is SGHKS, CDR2 YYEKEE (reference sequence). This CDR3 has 16 residues. The chain's CDR3 is CASSVDRDGAFYEQYF.

This chain's CDR3 is CASSHNSTARSRVETQYF. This rearrangement joins TRBV7-9 to TRBJ2-5. CDR3 length equals 18 residues. Germline lookup yields CDR1 SEHNR and CDR2 FQNEAQ (reference sequence).